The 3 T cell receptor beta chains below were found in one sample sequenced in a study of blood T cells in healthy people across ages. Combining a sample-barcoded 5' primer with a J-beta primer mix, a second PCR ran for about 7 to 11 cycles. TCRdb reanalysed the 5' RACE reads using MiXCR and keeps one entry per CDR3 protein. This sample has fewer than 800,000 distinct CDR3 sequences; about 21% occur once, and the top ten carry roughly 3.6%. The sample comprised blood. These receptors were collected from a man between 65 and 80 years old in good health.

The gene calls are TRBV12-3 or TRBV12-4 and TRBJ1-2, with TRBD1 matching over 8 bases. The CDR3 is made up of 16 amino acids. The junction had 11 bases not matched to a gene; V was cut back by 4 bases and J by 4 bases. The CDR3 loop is CASSSQGGPSAYGYTF. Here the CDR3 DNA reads TGTGCCAGCAGTTCACAGGGGGGCCCCTCCGCCTATGGCTACACCTTC.

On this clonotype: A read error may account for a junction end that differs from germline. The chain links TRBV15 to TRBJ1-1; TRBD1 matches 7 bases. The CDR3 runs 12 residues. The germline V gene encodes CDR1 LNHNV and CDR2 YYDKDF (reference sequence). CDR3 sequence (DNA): TGTGCCACCAGCAGAGATTCAGGGGGAGGAGGTTTT. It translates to CATSRDSGGGGF.

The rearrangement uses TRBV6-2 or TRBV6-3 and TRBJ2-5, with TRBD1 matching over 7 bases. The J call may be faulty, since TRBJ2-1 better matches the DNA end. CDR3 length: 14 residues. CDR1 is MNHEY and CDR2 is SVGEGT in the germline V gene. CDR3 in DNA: TGTGCCAGCAGTTTGAACAGGGGTTTCAATGAGCAGTTCTTC. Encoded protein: CASSLNRGFNEQFF.